The TCR beta chain described here comes from a study of early T cells in non-severe SARS-CoV-2 infection. Whole-study context: Investigators sequenced bulk RNA drawn from unsorted whole blood, and chains remained unpaired. General study results and limits: There was a bias toward anti-spike CD8 responses in VDJdb matching, which missed private and CD4 specificities.

Germline V gene data show CDR1 as ENHRY and CDR2 as SYGVKD. This CDR3 is 13 amino acids long. Trimming removed 3 bases from V and 4 bases from J, with 7 bases in between. Individual cDNA molecules received unique molecular identifiers. TCRdb passed the 5' RACE reads through MiXCR, listing each CDR3 protein once. The sample consists of about 56,000 distinct CDR3 sequences, 10% to 13% of them appearing once. Regarding this clonotype: Its specificity is unknown.

This sequence originates from an adult who was a healthcare worker with PCR-confirmed SARS-CoV-2 infection or an uninfected control (not recorded which). This chain links TRBV10-3 with TRBJ2-1; no clear D. Specimen: whole blood. CDR3 coding DNA: TGTGCCATCAGTGACCCCGCATACAATGAGCAGTTCTTC. This gives the protein CAISDPAYNEQFF.